This is a list of T cell receptor beta chains from one sample in a study of shared clonotypes between healthy human individuals. TCRdb's copy holds only in-frame clones and misses some; the assay was immunoSEQ multiplex PCR. The sample yields roughly 2.5 million clones, roughly nine tenths seen once. Source material: naive CD4+ T cells sorted from blood. The receptors originated from a man in his late teens or twenties in good health. CDR3s include the opening cysteine and the closing phenylalanine or tryptophan. Each record gives: J gene, V gene, D gene, clone size, CDR3 protein, CDR3 DNA. A D gene is named only where the DNA matches it firmly. The size entry is marked missing in some rows and otherwise reads once, few, many or a size class.

TRBJ1-1,TRBV2,-,-,CASNGIAGVTEAFF,TGTGCCAGCAACGGAATAGCAGGGGTAACTGAAGCTTTCTTT
TRBJ2-5,TRBV5-1,-,-,CASSLVPDQETQYF,TGCGCCAGCAGCTTGGTACCAGACCAAGAGACCCAGTACTTC
TRBJ2-7,TRBV7-9,TRBD2,-,CASSNIYGGANEQYF,TGTGCCAGCAGCAACATATACGGGGGGGCAAACGAGCAGTACTTC
TRBJ1-3,TRBV13,TRBD1,once,CASSLADRVGNTIYF,TGTGCCAGCAGCTTGGCGGACAGGGTTGGAAACACCATATATTTT
TRBJ1-6,TRBV30,-,-,CAWSSGTYNSPLHF,TGTGCCTGGAGTTCTGGGACCTATAATTCACCCCTCCACTTT
TRBJ1-5,TRBV30,-,once,CAWSRTGNPQPQHF,TGTGCCTGGAGTCGAACAGGGAATCCTCAGCCCCAGCATTTT
TRBJ2-5,TRBV10-2,-,-,CASNFQGQETQYF,TGCGCCAGCAACTTCCAGGGACAAGAGACCCAGTACTTC
TRBJ1-1,TRBV5-1,-,-,CASSTDGENTEAFF,TGCGCCAGCAGCACGGACGGCGAGAACACTGAAGCTTTCTTT
TRBJ2-1,TRBV5-4,-,-,CASSRQGGEQFF,TGTGCCAGCAGCCGACAGGGAGGTGAGCAGTTCTTC
TRBJ1-3,TRBV2,-,-,CASSEPRNTIYF,TGTGCCAGCAGTGAACCACGAAACACCATATATTTT
TRBJ2-4,TRBV2,TRBD2,-,CASSERVGLAVAKNIQYF,TGTGCCAGCAGTGAACGAGTCGGACTAGCGGTAGCCAAAAACATTCAGTACTTC
TRBJ2-7,TRBV5-1,TRBD1,once,CASSQSNRGPSYEQYF,TGCGCCAGCAGCCAATCAAACAGGGGCCCCTCCTACGAGCAGTACTTC
TRBJ2-1,TRBV10-3,TRBD2,-,CATGTSGGAYNEQFF,TGTGCCACCGGGACTAGCGGGGGGGCCTACAATGAGCAGTTCTTC
TRBJ2-1,TRBV11-1,-,-,CASSLGGTYNEQFF,TGTGCCAGCAGCTTAGGTGGAACCTACAATGAGCAGTTCTTC
TRBJ1-5,TRBV5-6,TRBD1,-,CASSLSAGTGRNQPQHF,TGTGCCAGCAGCTTGAGCGCCGGGACAGGGAGAAATCAGCCCCAGCATTTT
TRBJ2-2,TRBV5-1,-,-,CASSFRAGELFF,TGCGCCAGCAGCTTCCGGGCCGGGGAGCTGTTTTTT
TRBJ2-1,TRBV15,-,-,CATSRVSGGIDEQFF,TGTGCCACCAGCAGAGTTTCAGGTGGCATCGATGAGCAGTTCTTC
TRBJ2-3,TRBV28,-,-,CASGLTDTQYF,TGTGCCAGCGGCCTAACAGATACGCAGTATTTT
TRBJ2-5,TRBV7-2,-,-,CASSGGGRPGTQYF,TGTGCCAGCAGCGGGGGGGGCCGACCGGGGACCCAGTACTTC
TRBJ2-5,TRBV7-2,-,-,CASSSKETQYF,TGTGCCAGCAGTTCGAAAGAGACCCAGTACTTC
TRBJ2-5,TRBV10-3,-,-,CAISEGGLRGETQYF,TGTGCCATCAGTGAGGGTGGTCTACGGGGAGAGACCCAGTACTTC
TRBJ2-1,TRBV2,-,-,CASSEAESSYNEQFF,TGTGCCAGCAGTGAAGCAGAAAGCTCCTACAATGAGCAGTTCTTC
TRBJ1-5,TRBV19,-,few,CASGSGGGNQPQHF,TGTGCCAGTGGCTCGGGGGGCGGCAATCAGCCCCAGCATTTT
TRBJ2-5,TRBV18,-,-,CASSPGTLETQYF,TGTGCCAGCTCACCAGGAACACTCGAGACCCAGTACTTC
TRBJ2-7,TRBV30,-,-,CAWSVLGMQYF,TGTGCCTGGAGTGTACTTGGGATGCAGTACTTC
TRBJ2-7,TRBV7-2,TRBD1,once,CASSAKDRGTYEQYF,TGTGCCAGCAGTGCCAAGGACAGGGGGACATACGAGCAGTACTTC
TRBJ2-3,TRBV28,-,-,CASSTPSTDTQYF,TGTGCCAGCAGTACACCTAGCACAGATACGCAGTATTTT
TRBJ2-2,TRBV5-4,TRBD2,-,CASSLAWRGGNTGELFF,TGTGCCAGCAGCTTAGCTTGGCGGGGGGGAAACACCGGGGAGCTGTTTTTT
TRBJ1-6,TRBV6-6,-,once,CASSAGQTYNSPLHF,TGTGCCAGCAGTGCAGGACAGACTTATAATTCACCCCTCCACTTT
TRBJ2-7,TRBV27,TRBD1,-,CASSSGQGSYEQYF,TGTGCCAGCTCGTCAGGACAGGGGTCCTACGAGCAGTACTTC
TRBJ2-5,TRBV18,TRBD2,-,CASSPRTSGGTETQYF,TGTGCCAGCTCACCACGGACTAGCGGGGGGACTGAGACCCAGTACTTC
TRBJ2-7,TRBV7-2,TRBD2,-,CASSFYVAGGSYEQYF,TGTGCCAGCAGCTTTTACGTGGCGGGAGGCTCCTACGAGCAGTACTTC
TRBJ2-3,TRBV29-1,TRBD2,-,CGTLAGKPSDTQYF,TGCGGGACTCTAGCGGGGAAGCCGTCAGATACGCAGTATTTT
TRBJ2-3,TRBV30,-,-,CAWTGGRSTDTQYF,TGTGCCTGGACTGGAGGGAGAAGCACAGATACGCAGTATTTT
TRBJ1-2,TRBV13,-,once,CASSLSGEVPYGYTF,TGTGCCAGCAGCTTATCCGGGGAGGTCCCCTATGGCTACACCTTC
TRBJ2-2,TRBV10-3,-,-,CAISESDQGGDGELFF,TGTGCCATCAGTGAGTCTGATCAGGGTGGAGACGGGGAGCTGTTTTTT
TRBJ2-5,TRBV10-1,-,-,CASIPGLRKETQYF,TGCGCCAGCATCCCTGGACTGCGGAAAGAGACCCAGTACTTC
TRBJ1-2,TRBV13,TRBD1,-,CASSLWSIQGNYGYTF,TGTGCCAGCAGCTTGTGGTCGATACAGGGGAACTATGGCTACACCTTC
TRBJ2-1,TRBV7-2,TRBD2,-,CASSLAPGGVNEQFF,TGTGCCAGCAGCTTAGCCCCGGGAGGGGTCAATGAGCAGTTCTTC
TRBJ2-3,TRBV5-1,-,-,CASSRDPLTDTQYF,TGCGCCAGCAGCCGGGACCCACTCACAGATACGCAGTATTTT
TRBJ1-5,TRBV6-1,-,-,CASSEGEGGEKPQHF,TGTGCCAGCAGTGAAGGGGAGGGTGGGGAGAAGCCCCAGCATTTT
TRBJ2-7,TRBV25-1,TRBD1,-,CALGQGVPHEQYF,TGTGCCCTTGGACAGGGGGTCCCCCACGAGCAGTACTTC
TRBJ2-1,TRBV2,-,-,CASHGAGMIYEQFF,TGTGCCAGCCACGGGGCGGGAATGATCTATGAGCAGTTCTTC
TRBJ2-2,TRBV5-1,TRBD2,-,CASSQIAGTLNTGELFF,TGCGCCAGCAGCCAAATAGCGGGCACACTGAACACCGGGGAGCTGTTTTTT
TRBJ1-4,TRBV5-1,TRBD1,-,CASSRTSGGVNEKLFF,TGCGCCAGCAGCCGCACCTCAGGGGGCGTTAATGAAAAACTGTTTTTT
TRBJ2-7,TRBV7-8,TRBD2,once,CASSTGTSVTYEQYF,TGTGCCAGCAGCACCGGGACTAGCGTTACCTACGAGCAGTACTTC
TRBJ2-3,TRBV10-3,TRBD2,-,CAISGLAGDTQYF,TGTGCCATCAGCGGACTAGCGGGAGATACGCAGTATTTT
TRBJ2-2,TRBV6-6,-,-,CASRGPTGELFF,TGTGCCAGCAGGGGACCTACCGGGGAGCTGTTTTTT
TRBJ2-5,TRBV4-1,TRBD2,-,CASSQDELAGGQETQYF,TGCGCCAGCAGCCAAGATGAACTAGCGGGGGGACAAGAGACCCAGTACTTC
TRBJ2-7,TRBV13,TRBD2,few,CASSRLAGSNEQYF,TGTGCCAGCAGCCGACTAGCGGGAAGCAACGAGCAGTACTTC
TRBJ2-7,TRBV5-1,TRBD2,-,CASSRRPGGISNEQYF,TGCGCCAGCAGCCGGAGGCCCGGGGGGATCTCTAACGAGCAGTACTTC
TRBJ2-1,TRBV6-1,TRBD1,-,CASRMGQGGDEQFF,TGTGCCAGCAGGATGGGACAGGGAGGAGATGAGCAGTTCTTC
TRBJ2-1,TRBV19,-,-,CASSLGAIENEQFF,TGTGCCAGTAGCCTCGGGGCCATAGAGAATGAGCAGTTCTTC
TRBJ2-7,TRBV19,TRBD1,-,CASSTGTGAFYEQYF,TGTGCCAGTAGTACAGGGACAGGGGCTTTCTACGAGCAGTACTTC